The rows below give T cell receptor beta chains drawn from one sample of a study of T cell responses to AZD1222 COVID-19 vaccine. Produced via immunoSEQ multiplex PCR; TCRdb's table is partial and in-frame only. The sample shows about 110,000 clones, more than 85% of them seen only once. The starting material was peripheral blood, obtained on day 0 of AZD1222 vaccination. The receptors come from an adult in good health. CDR3s include the opening cysteine and the closing phenylalanine or tryptophan. Fields, in order: J gene, D gene, clone size, V gene, CDR3 DNA, CDR3 protein. A D gene is named only where the DNA matches it firmly. Not all rows give a size; the values are once, few, many and, for expanded clones, a class.

TRBJ2-1 TRBD2 - TRBV7-3 TGTGCCAGCAGCCTAGCGGGAGGGTCCCATGAGCAGTTCTTC CASSLAGGSHEQFF
TRBJ2-5 TRBD2 - TRBV5-4 TGTGCCAGCAGCATGGGACTAGCGGGACAAGAGACCCAGTACTTC CASSMGLAGQETQYF
TRBJ1-5 - - TRBV19 TGTGCCAGTGGTTATAATCAGCCCCAGCATTTT CASGYNQPQHF
TRBJ2-2 TRBD1 - TRBV5-6 TGTGCCAGCAGCTTGGTCGTAGGGGGCCAGGCCGGGGAGCTGTTTTTT CASSLVVGGQAGELFF
TRBJ2-3 - - TRBV9 TGTGCCAGCAGCGTATTAGGGCTGGGGGGCACAGATACGCAGTATTTT CASSVLGLGGTDTQYF
TRBJ2-1 - once TRBV11-3 TGTGCCAGCAGCGGGCGGGGCAATGAGCAGTTCTTC CASSGRGNEQFF
TRBJ2-3 - - TRBV9 TGTGCCAGCAGCGTACTTTCGGTAGCAGATACGCAGTATTTT CASSVLSVADTQYF
TRBJ1-6 - - TRBV27 TGTGCCAGCAGTTTTTCCAATTACAATTCACCCCTCCACTTT CASSFSNYNSPLHF
TRBJ1-3 - few TRBV28 TGTGCCAGCACCAGGGGAAACACCATATATTTT CASTRGNTIYF
TRBJ2-7 TRBD2 - TRBV13 TGTGCCAGCAGCTTTAGGACTAGCGGGAGACCTGGCTACGAGCAGTACTTC CASSFRTSGRPGYEQYF
TRBJ1-3 - - TRBV11-2 TGTGCCAGCAGCTTACCCTATGGCTCTGGAAACACCATATATTTT CASSLPYGSGNTIYF
TRBJ1-5 - - TRBV27 TGTGCCAGCAGTCCCCTCATGAAACATCAGCCCCAGCATTTT CASSPLMKHQPQHF
TRBJ1-5 TRBD1 - TRBV15 TGTGCCACCAGCCCGGACAGGGAGAATCAGCCCCAGCATTTT CATSPDRENQPQHF
TRBJ2-3 - - TRBV5-1 TGCGCCAGCAGCTTGGAGGCAGGAAGCACAGATACGCAGTATTTT CASSLEAGSTDTQYF
TRBJ1-2 TRBD1 once TRBV7-2 TGTGCCAGCAGCTACACAGGGGGAGGCTACACCTTC CASSYTGGGYTF
TRBJ2-1 TRBD2 - TRBV7-2 TGTGCCAGCAGCCCCATTCAGTGGCTAGCGGGAGGTAGGAATGAGCAGTTCTTC CASSPIQWLAGGRNEQFF
TRBJ1-4 - - TRBV19 TGTGCCAGTAAGGGACTTCAGTCTGGTAATGAAAAACTGTTTTTT CASKGLQSGNEKLFF
TRBJ1-6 TRBD1 - TRBV6-5 TGTGCCAGCAGTTTAAATAGACAGGGAGGGAATTCACCCCTCCACTTT CASSLNRQGGNSPLHF
TRBJ2-1 - - TRBV9 TGTGCCAGCAGCCGCGACCGGGCCAACTCCTACAATGAGCAGTTCTTC CASSRDRANSYNEQFF
TRBJ2-7 - once TRBV27 TGTGCCAGCAGTTTATTCCGGGACGGCTACGAGCAGTACTTC CASSLFRDGYEQYF
TRBJ2-6 - - TRBV28 TGTGCCAGCAGTCCCCTGGGGGATGGGGCCAACGTCCTGACTTTC CASSPLGDGANVLTF
TRBJ2-3 - - TRBV2 TGTGCCAGCCTCTTGGGGAGACTAGGGTCAACAGATACGCAGTATTTT CASLLGRLGSTDTQYF
TRBJ2-5 - - TRBV28 TGTGCCAGCAGTCTAGGGTCCCAAGAGACCCAGTACTTC CASSLGSQETQYF
TRBJ1-1 - - TRBV21-1 TGTGCCAGCAGCCCCCCGGGGCCGACAAACACTGAAGCTTTCTTT CASSPPGPTNTEAFF
TRBJ1-1 - once TRBV9 TGTGCCAGCAGCGCGACTGCGGGGAACACTGAAGCTTTCTTT CASSATAGNTEAFF
TRBJ2-3 - - TRBV27 TGTGCCAGCAGTTATGGGGTGTCCCGCTTCACAGATACGCAGTATTTT CASSYGVSRFTDTQYF
TRBJ2-3 TRBD2 - TRBV5-1 TGCGCCAGCAGAGAGAGCGGGAGAGTGACAGATACGCAGTATTTT CASRESGRVTDTQYF
TRBJ1-5 - - TRBV28 TGTGCCAGCAGTTCCCCCCACCGGCGGCCCCAGCATTTT CASSSPHRRPQHF
TRBJ1-1 TRBD1 few TRBV29-1 TGCAGCGCCCTCCGAGGGACAGGGCGCCGGGACACTGAAGCTTTCTTT CSALRGTGRRDTEAFF
TRBJ1-6 - - TRBV19 TGTGCCAGTACCCCCCGGGGGGGGGATTCACCCCTCCACTTT CASTPRGGDSPLHF
TRBJ1-2 - - TRBV30 TGTGCCTGGGCAGGGAGGGGGTATGGCTACACCTTC CAWAGRGYGYTF
TRBJ1-1 - - TRBV5-5 TGTGCCAGCAGCCCTAGGACAGAGAACACTGAAGCTTTCTTT CASSPRTENTEAFF
TRBJ1-1 - - TRBV5-1 TGCGCCAGCAGCTGGAACACAAACACTGAAGCTTTCTTT CASSWNTNTEAFF
TRBJ1-1 TRBD1 - TRBV3-1/TRBV3-2 TGTGCCAGCAGCTTGCGGACAGGGGAGGGTGCTTTCTTT CASSLRTGEGAFF
TRBJ2-5 TRBD2 - TRBV7-2 TGTGCCAGCAGTCCCTTATGGACTAGCGGGGTGTTCCAAGAGACCCAGTACTTC CASSPLWTSGVFQETQYF
TRBJ1-1 TRBD1 - TRBV7-9 TGTGCCAGCATCCCCTCGCAGGGGGAAAACACTGAAGCTTTCTTT CASIPSQGENTEAFF
TRBJ1-5 TRBD1 - TRBV19 TGTGCCAGTAACCCTTGGACAGGGTTAAGCTCCAATCAGCCCCAGCATTTT CASNPWTGLSSNQPQHF
TRBJ1-1 TRBD1 - TRBV2 TGTGCCAGCAGTGAAGCGGGACAGGCCCTCTTT CASSEAGQALF
TRBJ2-1 - - TRBV6-5 TGTGCCAGCAGATTGCGGGATGGGTCCTACAATGAGCAGTTCTTC CASRLRDGSYNEQFF
TRBJ1-6 TRBD1 - TRBV7-2 TGTGCCAGCAGCTTAGCTGGACAGGGTACCCCCCTGGACAATTCACCCCTCCACTTT CASSLAGQGTPLDNSPLHF
TRBJ1-4 TRBD1 - TRBV4-3 TGCGCCAGCAGCCAAGCCGGGACAGCTAATGAAAAACTGTTTTTT CASSQAGTANEKLFF
TRBJ2-1 TRBD2 - TRBV6-2/TRBV6-3 TGTGCCAGCAGTTACTCGGGACTAGCGGCCTACAATGAGCAGTTCTTC CASSYSGLAAYNEQFF
TRBJ2-3 - - TRBV15 TGTGCCACCAGCAGAGAGAGGGGGGGCCTGGAAGATACGCAGTATTTT CATSRERGGLEDTQYF
TRBJ2-1 TRBD2 few TRBV7-9 TGTGCCAGCAGCATAGCGGGGGGGCCTGGAAATGAGCAGTTCTTC CASSIAGGPGNEQFF
TRBJ2-1 - - TRBV9 TGTGCCAGCAGCGTAGGAGCGAAAAATGAGCAGTTCTTC CASSVGAKNEQFF
TRBJ1-4 TRBD1 once TRBV15 TGTGCCACCAGCAGACCTGGGACAGGGGGCGTTGAAAAACTGTTTTTT CATSRPGTGGVEKLFF
TRBJ1-4 TRBD1 - TRBV18 TGTGCCAGCTCCACAGGGGCCGGTGAAAAACTGTTTTTT CASSTGAGEKLFF
TRBJ1-5 TRBD1 - TRBV19 TGTGCCAGTAGTATTATAGGACAGGGGTATCAGCCCCAGCATTTT CASSIIGQGYQPQHF
TRBJ2-7 TRBD2 - TRBV7-2 TGTGCCAGCAGGCGGGGGTCGAGCTCCTACGAGCAGTACTTC CASRRGSSSYEQYF
TRBJ2-7 - - TRBV15 TGTGCCACCAGCAGTGAACTACCCTACGAGCAGTACTTC CATSSELPYEQYF
TRBJ2-4 TRBD2 - TRBV25-1 TGTGCCAGCAGTGACGTCGGATTAGCGGGCCTCAAAAACATTCAGTACTTC CASSDVGLAGLKNIQYF
TRBJ1-5 - - TRBV18 TGTGCCAGCTCACCAGACCAGCTTAATCAGCCCCAGCATTTT CASSPDQLNQPQHF
TRBJ1-4 TRBD1 few TRBV5-4 TGTGCCAGCAGTTCCGGACAGGGTGCTGCAACTAATGAAAAACTGTTTTTT CASSSGQGAATNEKLFF
TRBJ2-7 - - TRBV23-1 TGCGCCAGCAGTCAATCTTATGGGGGGCCCCACGAGCAGTACTTC CASSQSYGGPHEQYF
TRBJ2-7 - - TRBV7-9 TGTGCCAGCAGCTTAGAGGGGTCACTCAGGTACGAGCAGTACTTC CASSLEGSLRYEQYF
TRBJ1-2 - - TRBV5-1 TGCGCCAGCACCTGGGGTCCCAGCTATGGCTACACCTTC CASTWGPSYGYTF
TRBJ1-4 - - TRBV2 TGTGCCAGCAGTGAAAATCGGCTTCCTGGCGAAAAACTGTTTTTT CASSENRLPGEKLFF
TRBJ1-1 TRBD1 - TRBV19 TGTGCCACCTCGGACAGGGTGGAGACTGAAGCTTTCTTT CATSDRVETEAFF